This TCR beta chain was captured by sequencing in a study of blood T cells in healthy people across ages (dated by TCRdb to between 2015 and 2016). For the wider study: In model experiments, template switching captured roughly one uniquely barcoded TCR beta cDNA molecule for every two T cells. Four age groups were formed from the donors: young (average about 15 years), middle-aged (around 41), aged (about 68) and long-lived (roughly 88). Two additional independent replicas of 1 million unique cDNA reads from the same blood draw were analyzed for two donors (one aged 18 to 29 and one aged 80 or older). The study measured age-related changes in TCR beta repertoire diversity using deep sequencing normalized with unique cDNA molecular identifiers. What the research found in general, with its limitations: Total diversity estimates from one million sequenced T cells were considered lower bounds and underestimates. Compared with the aged group, the long-lived group had more naive CD4+ T cells, fewer expanded clones and increased TCR diversity, a pattern suggesting age selection. Observed TCR beta diversity per million T cells fell roughly linearly with age, and a significant reduction was already apparent by age around 39. Observed TCR beta diversity correlated strongly with the percentage of naive T cells measured by flow cytometry. Bulk unsorted PBMC profiling prevented conclusive comparison of naive and antigen-experienced compartments. Because donor CMV infection status was unknown, age-related changes in expanded clonotypes were potentially confounded.

A few counts support this clonotype. The target of this receptor is not known. No clone much larger than this one lies a single base away; base qualities are absent. Donors were a few dozen systemically healthy Caucasian individuals from Russia aged about 6 to 100 years. Ten milliliters of peripheral blood were drawn from each donor into EDTA-treated Vacutainer tubes. PBMCs were isolated by Ficoll-Paque density-gradient centrifugation, with at least 6 million obtained per sample. Trizol reagent was used to extract total RNA from PBMCs, with at least 6 micrograms per sample. The percentages of naive CD45RAhigh/CD27high T cells were determined by flow cytometry on a PBMC aliquot from every donor. The CDR3 starts with the cysteine, ends with the phenylalanine, and has 15 residues. Only CDR3 DNA remains: 45 bases, in frame from the first base. Compared with germline, V lacks 1 base and J lacks 1 base; bases without a gene match: 3. CDR1 and CDR2, per the germline V gene, are MGHDK and SYGVNS.

The library was obtained by 5' RACE. Sequencing took place on an Illumina HiSeq 2500. The second PCR ran for roughly 7 to 11 cycles and used a J-beta primer mix along with a sample-barcoded 5' primer. Each TCR beta cDNA molecule received a unique molecular identifier from a template-switch 5' adaptor carrying 12 random nucleotides. At least 2.5 million CDR3-containing paired-end reads were obtained from each sample. All of the RNA was converted into first-strand cDNA using the Mint cDNA synthesis kit, with a TRBC-specific oligonucleotide serving as the primer. After uracil-DNA glycosylase treatment, a first 18-cycle PCR used universal primers M1SS and BC2_uni_R on all cDNA. In the paper's pipeline: Normalization of each sample was performed by random selection of 1 million high-quality reads, each carrying a distinct molecular identifier. Reads with shared molecular identifiers were discarded instead of being binned into consensus sequences. MiTCR, set to a Q25 quality threshold and the strictest error-elimination algorithm, was used for CDR3 identification, clonotype clustering and error correction. A nonparametric unseen species model with Euler transformation was used to estimate lower-bound total TCR beta diversity. The public reads were run again by TCRdb, first through fastp at Q25 and then through MiXCR, and only productive beta chains were kept. Rows with a matching CDR3 protein are joined into one entry that keeps the most common DNA and genes. TCRdb, not the original authors, processed these V and J calls. Across this sample there are 600,000 to 1,000,000 distinct CDR3 sequences, with roughly 25% seen only once. Clones ranked in the top ten supply 3% to 4.5% of the sample.

The sample was also reused in another study, on T cells of mothers and their children. The second investigation adds: Nine systemically healthy Caucasian individuals, comprising three mothers and their six children, were included as donors. cDNA synthesis consumed the entire amount of extracted RNA, loaded at about 1.6 ug RNA in each 15 ul reaction. Sample barcodes and 2-4 random nucleotides were added via the M1S primer in the second PCR. More than 9 million TCR beta CDR3 reads were obtained from each mother, and about 3 million reads were obtained from each child. In both related and unrelated pairs, thymic selection shapes the output of TCR recombination in a similar way, with inherited differences having only a minor effect. Normalized repertoire overlap was always slightly but never significantly higher in related than unrelated mother-child pairs. With a sensitivity of around 97 clones per million clonotypes, no persistent microchimeric T cell clones were detected. To look for features that set related mother-child pairs apart from unrelated individuals, the researchers ran deep NGS to compare the TCR beta repertoires of mothers and children. On average, the children were approximately 11 +/- 4 years old, while the mothers were roughly 36 +/- 4 years old. After adapters were ligated using NEBNext reagents, the libraries underwent 100+100 nt paired-end sequencing on an Illumina HiSeq 2000. To avoid cross-contamination, the mother libraries and the child libraries were prepared a month apart and sequenced in separate runs. For each donor, between roughly 450,000 and 2,300,000 distinct TCR beta clonotypes were identified. Naive TCR beta clonotypes were estimated from low-frequency clonotypes matched to each donor's FACS-determined naive share, without sorting.

Sample: blood. The source of this sequence is a boy younger than 18 in good health. Recombination connected TRBV25-1 to TRBJ1-1; 7 nucleotides in the junction match TRBD1. The CDR3 loop reads CASSEWDRENTEAFF. The bases read TGTGCCAGCAGTGAATGGGACAGAGAGAACACTGAAGCTTTCTTT.